This entry lists 8 T cell receptor beta chains sequenced from one sample in a study of blood T cell repertoires in COVID-19. TCRdb keeps only in-frame clones here, not all; method: immunoSEQ multiplex PCR. The sample records approximately 34,000 clones, about 84% being singletons. Sequencing was performed on peripheral blood. The source of these receptors is a man between 65 and 85 years old with COVID-19, enrolled during active disease.

The genes are TRBV6-6 and TRBJ1-6; 7 bases agree with TRBD1. V shed 0 bases, J shed 4 bases, and the junction held 3 bases outside the gene matches. CDR3 length: 16 amino acids. Germline-derived CDR1 and CDR2 are MNHNY and SVGAGI (reference sequence). This CDR3 is CASSYSGGQYNSPLHF. CDR3 DNA sequence: TGTGCCAGCAGTTACTCCGGGGGACAGTATAATTCACCCCTCCACTTT.

V gene TRBV6-2 or TRBV6-3 combines with J gene TRBJ2-7, with D unclear. The CDR3 is 12 residues long. Deletions cut 5 bases from V and 4 bases from J, with 9 bases between. Germline V lookup: CDR1 MNHEY, CDR2 SVGEGT. CDR3 protein: CASSRSRYEQYF. In DNA, the CDR3 is TGTGCCAGCAGTCGGTCTAGATACGAGCAGTACTTC.

V usage is TRBV7-2 and J usage is TRBJ2-1, with D perhaps TRBD1 (5 bases). The CDR3 is 15 amino acids. V lost 1 base to trimming and J lost 7 bases, with 14 bases between them. Per germline, CDR1 SGHTA and CDR2 FQGNSA. DNA of the CDR3: TGTGCCAGCAGCTTAGGGATCCAGGGTCGGAATGAGCAGTTCTTC. Its protein product is CASSLGIQGRNEQFF.

This sequence joins TRBV2 and TRBJ2-7; possibly TRBD2 for D (5 bases). V gave up 6 bases and J gave up 12 bases, with 18 bases separating them. The CDR3 sequence is 12 residues long. Looked up from germline, CDR1 is SNHLY and CDR2 is FYNNEI. The DNA of the CDR3 is TGTGCCAGCAGGAGGGCGGGCACAAAGGGGTACTTC. Its protein is CASRRAGTKGYF.

The chain uses TRBV27 and TRBJ2-2, with 7 bases identical to TRBD1. The CDR3 totals 16 residues. CDR1 is MNHEY, CDR2 SMNVEV, per germline (reference sequence). Trimming cost V 3 bases and J 3 bases; bases outside gene matches: 7. The CDR3 nucleotides read TGTGCCAGCAGTTTGGCCCAACAGGGGCACACCGGGGAGCTGTTTTTT. It yields the protein CASSLAQQGHTGELFF.

The chain joins TRBV6-5 to TRBJ2-7; 12 bases map to TRBD2. CDR1 and CDR2 (germline): MNHEY, SVGAGI. CDR3 size: 15 residues. The trim removed 6 bases at V and 5 bases at J, leaving 8 bases unmatched. The CDR3 loop is CASRPRTSGINEQYF. The CDR3 DNA sequence: TGTGCCAGCAGACCACGGACTAGCGGGATAAACGAGCAGTACTTC.

Only one count was recorded for this clone. The chain has TRBV9 and TRBJ2-7; perhaps TRBD2 as D (6 bases). CDR3 size: 17 residues. Trimming cost V 0 bases and J 0 bases, with 16 bases left between them. Germline V gene data show CDR1 as SGDLS and CDR2 as YYNGEE. This CDR3 reads CASSVGLAESTSYEQYF. CDR3 nucleotides: TGTGCCAGCAGCGTAGGGTTAGCGGAATCTACCTCCTACGAGCAGTACTTC.

This chain connects TRBV2 to TRBJ1-2; D is unclear. The V end was cut by 6 bases, the J end by 8 bases, with 7 bases between. The CDR3 has 10 amino acids. The V gene's germline CDR1 is SNHLY and CDR2 FYNNEI. The DNA for the CDR3 is TGTGCCAGCAGGGGCGGGGGCTACACCTTC. Translation gives CASRGGGYTF.